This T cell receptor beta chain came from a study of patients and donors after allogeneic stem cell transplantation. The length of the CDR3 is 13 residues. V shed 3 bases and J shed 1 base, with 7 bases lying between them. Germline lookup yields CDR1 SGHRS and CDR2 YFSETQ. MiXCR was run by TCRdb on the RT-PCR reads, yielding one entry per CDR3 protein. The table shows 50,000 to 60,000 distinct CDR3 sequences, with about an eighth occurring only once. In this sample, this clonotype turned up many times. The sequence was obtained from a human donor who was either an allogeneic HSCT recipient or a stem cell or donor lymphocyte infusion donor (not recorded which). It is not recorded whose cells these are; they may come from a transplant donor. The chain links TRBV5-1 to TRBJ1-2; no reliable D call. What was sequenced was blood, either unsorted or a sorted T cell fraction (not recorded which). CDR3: CASSSWDNYGYTF. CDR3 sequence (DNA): TGCGCCAGCAGCTCTTGGGATAACTATGGCTACACCTTC. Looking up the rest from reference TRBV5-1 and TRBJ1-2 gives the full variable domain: KAGVTQTPRYLIKTRGQQVTLSCSPISGHRSVSWYQQTPGQGLQFLFEYFSETQRNKGNFPGRFSGRQFSNSRSEMNVSTLELGDSALYLCASSSWDNYGYTFGSGTRLTVV.